The present T cell receptor beta chain was sequenced within a study of cytomegalovirus exposure and HLA in healthy donors. Points from the study as a whole: There were a few CMV-associated chains whose specificity for CMV antigens was confirmed in vitro. One variant, a missense change in DCLRE1C, was linked in a later analysis to TCR beta V- and J-gene trimming.

The PCR ran on 60 Vbeta and 13 Jbeta primers. TCRdb's copy holds only in-frame clones and misses some; the assay was immunoSEQ multiplex PCR. Of about 62,000 clones in the sample, more than 70% were seen once. About this clone: Its antigen remains unknown.

Sequenced: PBMCs. This TCR derives from a woman younger than 45 in good health and CMV-seronegative.

DNA for the CDR3: TGTGCCAGTAGTATCAGCGCATTAAGCTCTGGAAACACCATATATTTT. It yields the protein CASSISALSSGNTIYF. This sequence joins TRBV19 and TRBJ1-3; D remains ambiguous. The CDR3 consists of 16 residues. The ends were cut back, 3 bases at V and 0 bases at J, with 12 bases in the middle. Germline CDR1 is LNHDA and CDR2 is SQIVND (reference sequence).